This is a list of T cell receptor beta chains from one sample in a study of T cells in Graves' hyperthyroidism and ophthalmopathy. TCRdb redid the calling of the multiplex PCR reads with MiXCR, one entry per CDR3 protein. This sample yields 300,000 to 400,000 distinct CDR3 sequences, of which around a fifth are seen a single time; around half belongs to the top ten. The sample was blood. These receptors were taken from a woman aged 50 to 65 with Graves' hyperthyroidism. CDR3s include the opening cysteine and the closing phenylalanine or tryptophan. D genes are given only for firm matches. Expanded clones are given a class, and other clones once, few, many or no size at all.

d_call	clone_size	j_call	v_call	cdr3_aa	cdr3_nt
-	many	TRBJ1-1	TRBV7-9	CASSVPGRTEAFF	TGTGCCAGCAGCGTTCCGGGGCGCACTGAAGCTTTCTTT
TRBD1	many	TRBJ1-2	TRBV4-1	CASSLTGVGYTF	TGCGCCAGCAGCCTAACAGGGGTTGGCTACACCTTC
-	many	TRBJ1-4	TRBV5-1	CASSLEGAEKLFF	TGCGCCAGCAGCTTGGAAGGGGCCGAAAAACTGTTTTTT
TRBD1	many	TRBJ2-3	TRBV7-8	CASSIIRRQGIDTQYF	TGTGCCAGCAGCATAATCCGGAGACAGGGGATAGATACGCAGTATTTT
TRBD2	many	TRBJ2-1	TRBV9	CASSVWTSGESEQFF	TGTGCCAGCAGCGTATGGACTAGCGGGGAGTCTGAGCAGTTCTTC
TRBD2	many	TRBJ2-7	TRBV11-2	CASSPQASGGYEQYF	TGTGCCAGCAGCCCCCAGGCTAGCGGGGGGTACGAGCAGTACTTC
-	few	TRBJ2-5	TRBV18	CASSPGRGNQETQYF	TGTGCCAGCTCACCGGGCCGGGGCAACCAAGAGACCCAGTACTTC
TRBD1	few	TRBJ1-5	TRBV4-2	CASSQAQGASQPQHF	TGTGCCAGCAGCCAGGCCCAGGGGGCTTCTCAGCCCCAGCATTTT
-	many	TRBJ2-7	TRBV28	CASSFRGGEQYF	TGTGCCAGCAGTTTTAGGGGGGGGGAGCAGTACTTC
TRBD1	many	TRBJ1-1	TRBV5-1	CASSKTGSNTEAFF	TGCGCCAGCAGCAAGACAGGGTCGAACACTGAAGCTTTCTTT
-	many	TRBJ1-1	TRBV2	CASRTDQNTEAFF	TGTGCCTCACGGACGGATCAGAACACTGAAGCTTTCTTT
-	-	TRBJ2-7	TRBV7-9	CASREGTTYEQYF	TGTGCCAGCAGGGAGGGGACCACCTACGAGCAGTACTTC
-	-	TRBJ1-1	TRBV12-3/TRBV12-4	CASSRGPNTEAFF	TGTGCCAGCAGCCGAGGGCCGAACACTGAAGCTTTCTTT
-	-	TRBJ1-1	TRBV19	CASSIDLGSEAFF	TGTGCCAGTAGTATAGATCTGGGGTCTGAAGCTTTCTTT
-	-	TRBJ1-2	TRBV28	CASSLWRGPGGYTF	TGTGCCAGCAGTTTATGGCGGGGGCCTGGTGGCTACACCTTC
TRBD2	few	TRBJ2-2	TRBV29-1	CSVELAGGNTGELFF	TGCAGCGTTGAGCTAGCGGGGGGAAACACCGGGGAGCTGTTTTTT
-	many	TRBJ1-1	TRBV29-1	CSVRAPTEAFF	TGCAGCGTTCGGGCCCCCACTGAAGCTTTCTTT
TRBD1	many	TRBJ1-2	TRBV20-1	CSALPGQGLRGYTF	TGCAGTGCCCTACCGGGACAGGGGCTGAGGGGCTACACCTTC
-	once	TRBJ2-2	TRBV19	CASSNGNTGELFF	TGTGCCAGTAGTAACGGGAACACCGGGGAGCTGTTTTTT
-	-	TRBJ2-1	TRBV11-3	CASSPRQQSYNEQFF	TGTGCCAGCAGCCCAAGACAGCAAAGCTACAATGAGCAGTTCTTC
-	many	TRBJ2-7	TRBV20-1	CSAQEAVYEQYF	TGCAGTGCCCAGGAAGCGGTCTACGAGCAGTACTTC
TRBD1	many	TRBJ2-1	TRBV2	CANDRDRGVNEQFF	TGTGCCAACGACCGGGACAGGGGGGTGAATGAGCAGTTCTTC
TRBD2	-	TRBJ2-1	TRBV27	CASSKRLAPRENEQFF	TGTGCCAGCAGTAAACGACTAGCCCCAAGGGAAAATGAGCAGTTCTTC
-	-	TRBJ2-5	TRBV11-1	CASSQKGETQYF	TGTGCCAGCAGCCAGAAGGGAGAGACCCAGTACTTC
TRBD1	many	TRBJ1-1	TRBV6-5	CASSYSGQGGTEAFF	TGTGCCAGCAGTTACTCAGGACAGGGGGGCACTGAAGCTTTCTTT
-	-	TRBJ2-5	TRBV28	CASSLMQQETQYF	TGTGCCAGCAGTTTGATGCAGCAAGAGACCCAGTACTTC
-	many	TRBJ2-1	TRBV6-1	CASMMVSGSYNEQFF	TGTGCCAGCATGATGGTTAGCGGCTCCTACAATGAGCAGTTCTTC
-	-	TRBJ1-1	TRBV29-1	CSHLDRHTEAFF	TGCAGCCATCTAGACAGGCACACTGAAGCTTTCTTT
TRBD2	many	TRBJ2-3	TRBV20-1	CSALAGRRTDTQYF	TGCAGTGCTCTAGCGGGGCGCCGCACAGATACGCAGTATTTT
TRBD1	-	TRBJ2-7	TRBV12-5	CASGLVLGQGTEQYF	TGTGCTAGTGGTTTGGTTCTTGGACAGGGTACCGAGCAGTACTTC
-	-	TRBJ2-1	TRBV20-1	CSARDLSGAGNNEQFF	TGCAGTGCTAGAGATCTGTCGGGGGCGGGGAACAATGAGCAGTTCTTC
TRBD1	-	TRBJ2-3	TRBV4-2	CASSQERQGATDTQYF	TGTGCCAGCAGCCAAGAAAGACAGGGGGCCACAGATACGCAGTATTTT
-	many	TRBJ1-2	TRBV20-1	CSAPLTANYGYTF	TGCAGTGCTCCTCTTACCGCTAACTATGGCTACACCTTC
-	many	TRBJ1-2	TRBV20-1	CSAHNLRETFYSDYGYTF	TGCAGTGCACATAACCTCCGGGAAACTTTTTACTCCGACTATGGCTACACCTTC
-	many	TRBJ2-7	TRBV11-2	CASSLSPDSYEQYF	TGTGCCAGCAGCTTAAGCCCGGACAGCTACGAGCAGTACTTC
-	few	TRBJ1-6	TRBV28	CAGSLSGTLNNSPLHF	TGTGCCGGCAGTTTATCTGGGACCCTCAATAATTCACCCCTCCACTTT
-	many	TRBJ1-1	TRBV6-1	CASSRDGDSMNTEAFF	TGTGCCAGCAGCCGGGATGGAGACAGCATGAACACTGAAGCTTTCTTT
-	once	TRBJ1-1	TRBV3-1	CASKSTLGIGDTEAFF	TGTGCCAGCAAATCAACACTCGGGATAGGGGACACTGAAGCTTTCTTT
TRBD1	-	TRBJ1-5	TRBV28	CASRGGQGSNQPQHF	TGTGCCAGCCGGGGGGGACAGGGATCCAATCAGCCCCAGCATTTT
-	-	TRBJ2-7	TRBV6-2/TRBV6-3	CASSYSHNGSYEQYF	TGTGCCAGCAGTTACTCCCACAACGGGTCCTACGAGCAGTACTTC
-	-	TRBJ2-7	TRBV10-1	CASSDRDGRGVSYEQYF	TGCGCCAGCAGTGACCGGGACGGACGGGGAGTCTCCTACGAGCAGTACTTC
-	many	TRBJ1-1	TRBV5-1	CASSPFREDTEAFF	TGCGCCAGCAGTCCATTCAGGGAGGACACTGAAGCTTTCTTT
TRBD1	few	TRBJ2-7	TRBV15	CATSSPRDREYEQYF	TGTGCCACCAGCAGTCCACGGGACAGGGAATACGAGCAGTACTTC
TRBD1	many	TRBJ2-3	TRBV5-1	CASSTHRGTDTQYF	TGCGCCAGCAGTACACACAGGGGGACAGATACGCAGTATTTT
-	many	TRBJ1-1	TRBV20-1	CSARNTEAFF	TGCAGTGCTAGAAACACTGAAGCTTTCTTT
TRBD1	many	TRBJ1-1	TRBV30	CAWSGLGQGSEAFF	TGTGCCTGGAGCGGTCTCGGACAGGGTTCTGAAGCTTTCTTT
TRBD1	many	TRBJ2-2	TRBV20-1	CSAGQGAVTGELFF	TGCAGTGCGGGACAGGGGGCCGTCACCGGGGAGCTGTTTTTT
TRBD1	-	TRBJ1-1	TRBV30	CAWGQGAFISEAFF	TGTGCCTGGGGACAGGGGGCTTTTATTTCTGAAGCTTTCTTT
TRBD1	many	TRBJ1-4	TRBV28	CASSSIQGAGEKLFF	TGTGCCAGCAGTTCGATACAGGGGGCAGGGGAAAAACTGTTTTTT
TRBD2	many	TRBJ2-7	TRBV5-8	CASSKGLAGGPEQYF	TGTGCCAGCAGCAAAGGACTAGCGGGAGGGCCTGAGCAGTACTTC
-	-	TRBJ1-5	TRBV6-2/TRBV6-3	CASTVGGGQPQHF	TGTGCCAGCACGGTGGGGGGAGGTCAGCCCCAGCATTTT
TRBD2	many	TRBJ2-1	TRBV5-1	CASSSGTRPLEEQFF	TGCGCCAGCAGCTCAGGGACTAGGCCTCTGGAGGAGCAGTTCTTC
-	few	TRBJ2-1	TRBV10-2	CASSGGSPSNEQFF	TGCGCCAGCAGTGGAGGTAGCCCCTCCAATGAGCAGTTCTTC
-	-	TRBJ1-4	TRBV2	CASRPDSTNEKLFF	TGTGCCAGCAGACCGGACAGCACTAATGAAAAACTGTTTTTT
TRBD2	-	TRBJ2-1	TRBV11-1	CASSSTSGGSEQFF	TGTGCCAGCAGCTCCACTAGCGGGGGCAGTGAGCAGTTCTTC
-	many	TRBJ1-2	TRBV30	CAWAPKLYGYTF	TGTGCCTGGGCACCGAAGCTCTATGGCTACACCTTC
-	few	TRBJ1-4	TRBV4-2	CASSQDSQTGATNEKLFF	TGTGCCAGCAGCCAAGATTCTCAGACAGGTGCAACTAATGAAAAACTGTTTTTT
-	many	TRBJ2-1	TRBV7-9	CASRTGTHNNEQFF	TGTGCCAGCCGGACCGGGACTCATAACAATGAGCAGTTCTTC
-	-	TRBJ2-4	TRBV7-8	CASSGTSTLYLAKNIQYF	TGTGCCAGCTCCGGCACCTCGACTCTTTACCTAGCCAAAAACATTCAGTACTTC
TRBD1	-	TRBJ1-1	TRBV3-1	CASSQRGQANTEAFF	TGTGCCAGCAGCCAGAGGGGACAGGCGAACACTGAAGCTTTCTTT